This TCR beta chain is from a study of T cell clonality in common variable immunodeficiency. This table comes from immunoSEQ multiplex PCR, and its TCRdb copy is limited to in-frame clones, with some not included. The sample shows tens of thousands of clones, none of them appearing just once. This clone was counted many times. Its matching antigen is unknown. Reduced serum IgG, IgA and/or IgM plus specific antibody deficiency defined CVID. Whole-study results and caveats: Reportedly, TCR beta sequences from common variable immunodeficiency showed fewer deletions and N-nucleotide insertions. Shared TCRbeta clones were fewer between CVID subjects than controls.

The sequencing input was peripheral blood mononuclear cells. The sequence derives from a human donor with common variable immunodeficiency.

The CDR3 here is CASSVSGTRAYNEQFF. The DNA read from the CDR3 is TGTGCCAGCAGCGTTTCCGGGACTAGGGCCTACAATGAG. The V call is TRBV7-3, the J call TRBJ2-1; 8 positions agree with TRBD2. With the read ending 3 residues before the CDR3 end, the germline J gene is used to fill in that end. This CDR3 has 16 residues. The junction had 8 bases not matched to a gene; V was cut back by 5 bases and J by 2 bases. Germline CDR1 and CDR2: SGHTA and FQGTGA.